One and the same sample provided the 18 T cell receptor beta chains below, sequenced in a study of T cell responses to AZD1222 COVID-19 vaccine (dated by TCRdb to the early 2020s). Read against the paper, the sample's time point label means: about 28 days (+/-7) after the second vaccine dose. Library creation used the immunoSEQ multiplex PCR assay. TCRdb's version of the immuneACCESS table is confined to in-frame rearrangements and falls short of the full clone set. An unresolved V gene accounts for under half of the shortfall where checked; the remainder is of unknown origin. The sample table holds about 94,000 clones, of which less than 85% were seen once. The ten largest clones add up to about 4.5% of the sample. The sample consisted of peripheral blood, taken 28 days after the second AZD1222 dose. The receptors were sampled from an adult who received the AZD1222 COVID-19 vaccine.

The CDR3 reads CASSSTWNTEAFF. In nucleotides, the CDR3 is TGTGCCAGCAGTTCTACATGGAACACTGAAGCTTTCTTT. J is TRBJ1-1 and V is TRBV6-5; D not resolved. Trimming left V 4 bases short and J 1 base short, with 7 bases between. The germline gives CDR1 MNHEY, CDR2 SVGAGI. This CDR3 contains 13 residues.

By proportion, this clone is medium-sized. This sequence joins TRBV6-1 and TRBJ1-2; the D gene is possibly TRBD1 (6 bases). The CDR3 runs to 18 residues. V lost 2 bases and J 3 bases, leaving 22 bases between the germline ends. Germline V gives CDR1 MNHNS, CDR2 SASEGT. CDR3 sequence (DNA): TGTGCCAGCAGTGAACGGCCCTTGCGGGGGGCCCCGGACTATGGCTACACCTTC. Its protein product is CASSERPLRGAPDYGYTF.

The chain joins TRBV18 to TRBJ1-3, with D possibly being TRBD1 (5 bases). Germline V CDR1 and CDR2: KGHSH, LQKENI. This CDR3 region has 15 residues. V lost 5 bases and J lost 1, with 12 bases in between. Here the CDR3 DNA reads TGTGCCAGCTCAGACAGTTGGGGATCTGGAAACACCATATATTTT. It specifies CASSDSWGSGNTIYF. Supplemented by reference TRBV18 and TRBJ1-3, the full variable domain reads NAGVMQNPRHLVRRRGQEARLRCSPMKGHSHVYWYRQLPEEGLKFMVYLQKENIIDESGMPKERFSAEFPKEGPSILRIQQVVRGDSAAYFCASSDSWGSGNTIYFGEGSWLTVV.

The CDR3 nucleotides are TGTGCCTGGAGTGAAGGGGGGCCAGGGGCTGGAAACACCATATATTTT. Residues: CAWSEGGPGAGNTIYF. V usage is TRBV30 and J usage is TRBJ1-3, with D possibly being TRBD1 (6 bases). Germline lookup yields CDR1 GTSNPN and CDR2 SVGIG (reference sequence). V was trimmed by 1 base and J by 2 bases, leaving 15 bases between them. This CDR3 contains 16 residues.

This sequence joins TRBV18 and TRBJ2-1; 10 bases line up with TRBD2. This CDR3 is 16 amino acids long. Germline CDR1 and CDR2: KGHSH and LQKENI. V lost 3 bases to trimming and J lost 4 bases; unmatched junction nucleotides: 6. CDR3 amino acids: CASSPLEAGGYNEQFF. CDR3 DNA sequence: TGTGCCAGCTCACCCCTTGAAGCGGGGGGGTACAATGAGCAGTTCTTC.

The chain uses TRBV19 and TRBJ2-2, with a tentative D call TRBD1 (5 bases). The CDR3 sequence is 13 residues long. CDR1 is LNHDA and CDR2 is SQIVND in the germline V gene (reference sequence). Trimming cost V 7 bases and J 4 bases, with 10 bases left between them. This chain's CDR3 is CASTRQSTGELFF. CDR3 DNA sequence: TGTGCCAGTACAAGACAGTCCACCGGGGAGCTGTTTTTT.

The CDR3 nucleotides are TGTGCCAGCAGTTTAAAAGGGGGGACTGAAGCTTTCTTT. Protein: CASSLKGGTEAFF. This chain links TRBV27 with TRBJ1-1; TRBD1 might be the D (6 bases). The V gene lost 2 bases and the J gene lost 5 bases, with 9 bases spanning the gap. Germline values: CDR1 MNHEY, CDR2 SMNVEV (reference sequence). The CDR3 runs 13 residues.

CDR3 loop: CASSLGGIEQYF. The CDR3 nucleotides read TGTGCCAGCAGCTTAGGGGGTATCGAGCAGTACTTC. The chain recombines TRBV7-9 with TRBJ2-7; D is ambiguous. Between the trimmed V and J ends, which lost 1 base and 6 bases, there was a span of 7 bases. The CDR3 totals 12 residues. The germline V gene encodes CDR1 SEHNR and CDR2 FQNEAQ (reference sequence).

This clone showed up just a few times. At the DNA level, this CDR3 is encoded by other sequences in the same sample as well. The chain couples TRBV2 to TRBJ2-6; unclear D gene. The CDR3 loop spans 15 amino acids. Trimming cost V 3 bases and J 1 base, with 7 bases left between them. Germline lookup yields CDR1 SNHLY and CDR2 FYNNEI. Here the CDR3 reads CASSDWSSGANVLTF. Written as DNA, the CDR3 is TGTGCCAGCAGTGATTGGAGTTCTGGGGCCAACGTCCTGACTTTC.

The chain uses TRBV18 and TRBJ2-7; 9 bases agree with TRBD1. This CDR3 has 15 residues. CDR1 is KGHSH, CDR2 LQKENI, per germline. V shed 5 bases and J 5 bases; nucleotides not matched to a gene: 10. The CDR3 region is CASSTQYRGLDEQYF. The CDR3 DNA follows: TGTGCCAGCTCAACGCAATACAGGGGGCTGGACGAGCAGTACTTC. Full variable domain (outside the CDR3, taken from reference TRBV18 and TRBJ2-7): NAGVMQNPRHLVRRRGQEARLRCSPMKGHSHVYWYRQLPEEGLKFMVYLQKENIIDESGMPKERFSAEFPKEGPSILRIQQVVRGDSAAYFCASSTQYRGLDEQYFGPGTRLTVT.

This chain links TRBV28 with TRBJ2-7; D ambiguous. CDR1 and CDR2 (germline): MDHEN, SYDVKM. Trimming removed 6 bases at V and 2 bases at J, with 8 bases between. This CDR3 comprises 12 residues. CDR3 coding DNA: TGTGCCAGCAGGAACAGAGCCTACGAGCAGTACTTC. It encodes CASRNRAYEQYF.

The chain has TRBV19 and TRBJ2-7; 12 nucleotides agree with TRBD2. The trim removed 2 bases at V and 3 bases at J, leaving 5 bases unmatched. Germline values: CDR1 LNHDA, CDR2 SQIVND (reference sequence). The CDR3 runs to 16 residues. The CDR3 bases are TGTGCCAGTAGTATACGGTCTAGCGGGAGGGTCTACGAGCAGTACTTC. This gives the protein CASSIRSSGRVYEQYF.

CDR3 residues: CASSGGTSSYNEQFF. The DNA of the CDR3 is TGTGCCAGCAGTGGTGGCACATCCTCCTACAATGAGCAGTTCTTC. This rearrangement joins TRBV2 to TRBJ2-1; D is unclear. V lost 4 bases and J 0 bases, leaving 10 bases between the germline ends. The CDR3 totals 15 residues. The germline gives CDR1 SNHLY, CDR2 FYNNEI.

The chain couples TRBV5-6 to TRBJ2-3; 14 bases fit TRBD2. The J segment lost 9 bases and the V segment lost 0 bases, leaving 3 bases of the junction unmatched. Germline V gene data show CDR1 as SGHDT and CDR2 as YYEEEE. CDR3 length: 15 amino acids. CDR3 sequence: CASSLAGTSGSTQYF. The DNA for the CDR3 is TGTGCCAGCAGCTTGGCCGGGACTAGCGGGAGCACGCAGTATTTT.

The chain carries TRBV28 and TRBJ2-4; the D gene is possibly TRBD1 (6 bases). Trimming left V 3 bases short and J 4 bases short, with 19 bases between. This CDR3 comprises 17 residues. Germline CDR1 is MDHEN and CDR2 is SYDVKM. The CDR3 DNA follows: TGTGCCAGCAGTTTTCTAGGCCTCCAGGGGTCAAAAAACATTCAGTACTTC. Protein sequence: CASSFLGLQGSKNIQYF.

This chain connects TRBV10-1 to TRBJ2-1; 7 bases match TRBD2. Germline trimming cut 3 bases from V and 0 bases from J; bases unmatched to any gene: 2. The CDR3 is made up of 15 amino acids. The germline CDR1 and CDR2 sequences are WNHNN and SYGVQD (reference sequence). This CDR3 is CASSDASGSYNEQFF. Here the CDR3 DNA reads TGCGCCAGCAGTGATGCTAGCGGCTCCTACAATGAGCAGTTCTTC.

The CDR3: CASSLDWGAREAFF. CDR3 DNA sequence: TGCGCCAGCAGCTTGGACTGGGGGGCTCGAGAGGCTTTCTTT. This sequence joins TRBV5-1 and TRBJ1-1; TRBD1 is a possible D gene (6 bases). The CDR3 totals 14 residues. CDR1 is SGHRS, CDR2 YFSETQ, per germline. The ends were cut back, 0 bases at V and 11 bases at J, with 17 bases in the middle.

V is TRBV29-1 and J is TRBJ2-5; the D call may be TRBD1 or TRBD2 (5 bases each). The CDR3 loop spans 12 amino acids. Trimming removed 4 bases at V and 4 bases at J, with 10 bases between. CDR1 is SQVTM, CDR2 ANQGSEA, per germline. CDR3 in DNA: TGCAGCGTTGCTGAGAGGGGAGAGACCCAGTACTTC. Translating gives CSVAERGETQYF.